The clone carrying this TCR beta chain came up once. Its antigen is undetermined. Sequenced by immunoSEQ multiplex PCR; TCRdb stores in-frame clones only, minus some. The sample includes some 84,000 clones, over 70% of them seen just once. CDR3 length: 15 amino acids. With 6 bases removed from V and 1 base from J, the gap between germline ends came to 15 bases. Germline V CDR1 and CDR2: MGHRA, YSYEKL. The sample comes from a study of PD-1 blockade in mismatch repair-deficient tumors. Whole-study context: All were previously treated, progressing patients with over 9 mismatch repair-deficient cancer types. Broader study findings: Rapid post-treatment expansion, then contraction, generally preceding radiologic response, marked tumor-resident clones.

TCR sequencing covered a few patients who responded to pembrolizumab. The sample here was peripheral blood, taken 12 weeks after starting pembrolizumab. The clonotype originates from an adult with mismatch repair-deficient cancer. This chain joins TRBV4-1 and TRBJ1-1; D is possibly TRBD1 (6 bases). The CDR3 nucleotides read TGCGCCAGCAGATATATTTACAGGGAGAACACTGAAGCTTTCTTT. Amino acid sequence: CASRYIYRENTEAFF.